This T cell receptor (beta chain) was profiled in a study of T cells after yellow fever vaccination. Via MiXCR, TCRdb re-called the 5' RACE reads, giving one row per CDR3 protein. The sample carries under 700,000 distinct CDR3 sequences, about 15% recorded once. This clonotype was seen only a few times. V trimming: 1 base; J trimming: 8 bases; junction bases outside the gene matches: 7. Germline CDR1 SGHTA, CDR2 FQGNSA. The length of the CDR3 is 15 residues. This TCR was recovered from a man aged 18 to 30 who received the YFV17D yellow fever vaccine. This chain joins TRBV7-2 and TRBJ2-1, with 8 bases aligning to TRBD2. Sequences were derived from PBMCs, sampled 5 to 6 days after the first yellow fever vaccination. The CDR3 bases are TGTGCCAGCAGCTTAGAACGGGGGGGCCGGGATGAGCAGTTCTTC. Protein: CASSLERGGRDEQFF.